Presented here are 3 T cell receptor beta chains from one specimen sequenced in a study of T cell responses to AZD1222 COVID-19 vaccine. Clones were read by immunoSEQ multiplex PCR, and TCRdb kept only the in-frame ones, dropping some. The sample records approximately 120,000 clones, about nine tenths being singletons. This sample comprised peripheral blood, obtained on day 0 of AZD1222 vaccination. The receptor source for this set is an adult in good health.

The chain has TRBV6-5 and TRBJ2-5, with D perhaps being TRBD1 or TRBD2 (6 bases each). V lost 1 base and J lost 3, with 9 bases in between. Per the germline V gene, CDR1 is MNHEY and CDR2 is SVGAGI. CDR3 length: 14 residues. The CDR3 is CASSYWGAEETQYF. The CDR3 DNA reads as TGTGCCAGCAGTTACTGGGGGGCAGAAGAGACCCAGTACTTC.

The gene calls are TRBV9 and TRBJ1-2, with 7 bases aligning to TRBD1. Germline trimming cut 3 bases from V and 7 bases from J; bases unmatched to any gene: 15. Germline V lookup: CDR1 SGDLS, CDR2 YYNGEE. This CDR3 is built from 16 residues. The CDR3: CASSAPSPPTGRGYTF. CDR3 coding DNA: TGTGCCAGCAGCGCCCCATCGCCCCCGACAGGGCGTGGCTACACCTTC.

V is TRBV19 and J is TRBJ1-4; 7 nucleotides agree with TRBD1. The CDR3 covers 13 residues. Trimming took 7 bases from V and 7 from J; bases not matched to a gene: 6. Germline CDR1 is LNHDA and CDR2 is SQIVND (reference sequence). As DNA, the CDR3 is TGTGCCAGTAAAGACAGGGTGGGTGAAAAACTGTTTTTT. It yields the protein CASKDRVGEKLFF.